Below, 4 T cell receptor beta chains from the same sample are listed, as sequenced in a study of cytomegalovirus exposure and HLA in healthy donors. Use of 60 Vbeta and 13 Jbeta primers characterized the PCR. Assay: immunoSEQ multiplex PCR; the TCRdb copy retains only in-frame clones and omits some. This sample has tens of thousands of clones; over 60% occur once, and the top ten carry about 3.2%. Sequencing input: PBMCs. Receptors were obtained from a woman aged 25 to 45 in good health and CMV-seronegative.

The chain carries TRBV29-1 and TRBJ1-2; D might be TRBD1 (6 bases). In germline, CDR1 is SQVTM, CDR2 ANQGSEA. This CDR3 has 12 amino acids. Trimming removed 4 bases at V and 2 bases at J, with 8 bases between. CDR3 nucleotide sequence: TGCAGCGTTGTTCAGGGGAACTATGGCTACACCTTC. Its translation is CSVVQGNYGYTF.

Here the CDR3 reads CASSQDGNTEAFF. The CDR3 nucleotides are TGCGCCAGCAGCCAAGACGGGAACACTGAAGCTTTCTTT. The chain recombines TRBV4-1 with TRBJ1-1; no definite D call. Germline V lookup: CDR1 MGHRA, CDR2 YSYEKL. V lost 0 bases, J lost 1 base, and 3 bases lay in between. CDR3 length: 13 amino acids.

This clone was observed a handful of times. The CDR3 DNA is TGTGCCAGCTCACCAAACTCCGCGAACACTGAAGCTTTCTTT. Translating it yields CASSPNSANTEAFF. The V gene is TRBV18, the J gene TRBJ1-1; D not resolved. The CDR3 covers 14 residues. CDR1 and CDR2 from the germline V gene are KGHSH and LQKENI. Trimming stripped 2 bases from V and 1 base from J, with 8 bases between.

J is TRBJ2-5 and V is TRBV29-1; D possibly corresponds to TRBD1 (5 bases). Germline V gene data show CDR1 as SQVTM and CDR2 as ANQGSEA. Trimming removed 7 bases at V and 5 bases at J, with 14 bases between. The CDR3 loop spans 12 amino acids. CDR3 in amino acids: CSGSGMDETQYF. The CDR3 DNA reads TGCAGCGGGTCAGGGATGGACGAGACCCAGTACTTC. Based on the CDR3 plus reference TRBV29-1 and TRBJ2-5, the full variable domain is SAVISQKPSRDICQRGTSLTIQCQVDSQVTMMFWYRQQPGQSLTLIATANQGSEATYESGFVIDKFPISRPNLTFSTLTVSNMSPEDSSIYLCSGSGMDETQYFGPGTRLLVL.